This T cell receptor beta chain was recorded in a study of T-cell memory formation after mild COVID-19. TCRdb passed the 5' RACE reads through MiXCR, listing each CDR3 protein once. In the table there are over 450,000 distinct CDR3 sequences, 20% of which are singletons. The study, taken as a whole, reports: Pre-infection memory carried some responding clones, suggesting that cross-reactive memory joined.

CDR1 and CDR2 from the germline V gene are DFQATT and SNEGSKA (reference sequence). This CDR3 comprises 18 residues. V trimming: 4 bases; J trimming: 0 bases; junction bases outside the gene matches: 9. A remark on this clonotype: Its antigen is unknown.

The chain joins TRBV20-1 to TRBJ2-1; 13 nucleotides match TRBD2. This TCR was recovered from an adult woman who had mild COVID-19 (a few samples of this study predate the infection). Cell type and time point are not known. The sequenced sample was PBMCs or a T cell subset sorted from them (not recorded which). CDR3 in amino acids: CSATGTSGMHSSYNEQFF. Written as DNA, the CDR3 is TGCAGTGCTACCGGGACTAGCGGGATGCACAGCTCCTACAATGAGCAGTTCTTC.